This T cell receptor (beta chain) was documented in a study of shared clonotypes between healthy human individuals. The data were produced by immunoSEQ multiplex PCR, yet TCRdb's version contains in-frame clones alone and is incomplete. In the table there are 1,500,000 or so clones, more than 95% of which are singletons. This clone was recorded once. Its antigen is unknown. Broader study findings: Clonotype sharing across donors was expected to vary with sequencing depth.

This CDR3 region has 17 residues. Germline lookup yields CDR1 MGHRA and CDR2 YSYEKL. V was trimmed by 2 bases and J by 0 bases, leaving 14 bases between them. The sample comprised naive CD4+ T cells sorted from blood. Indicated subset: CD45RA+ positively selected. V is TRBV4-1 and J is TRBJ2-1, with D possibly being TRBD2 (5 bases). The receptor comes from a young man in good health. The CDR3 DNA reads as TGCGCCAGCAGCCAAAAACAGCGGACCAGCTCCTACAATGAGCAGTTCTTC. Translation: CASSQKQRTSSYNEQFF.